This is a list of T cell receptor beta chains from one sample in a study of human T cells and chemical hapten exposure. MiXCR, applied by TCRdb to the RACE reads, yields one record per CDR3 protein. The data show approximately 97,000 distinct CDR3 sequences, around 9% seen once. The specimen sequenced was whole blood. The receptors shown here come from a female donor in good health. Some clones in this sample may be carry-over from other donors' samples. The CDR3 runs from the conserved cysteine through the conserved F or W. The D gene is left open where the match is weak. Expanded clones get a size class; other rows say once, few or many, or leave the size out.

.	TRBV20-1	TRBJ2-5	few	CSAGHSETQYF	TGCAGTGCTGGACATTCAGAGACCCAGTACTTC
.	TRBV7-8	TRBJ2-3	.	CASSLRDRRTDTQYF	TGTGCCAGCAGCCTCCGGGACCGCCGCACAGATACGCAGTATTTT
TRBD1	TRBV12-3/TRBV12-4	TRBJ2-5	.	CASSWRQGYQETQYF	TGTGCCAGCAGTTGGAGACAGGGGTACCAAGAGACCCAGTACTTC
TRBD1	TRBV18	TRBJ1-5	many	CASSPSGQGAQPQHF	TGTGCCAGCTCACCATCGGGCCAGGGGGCTCAGCCCCAGCATTTT
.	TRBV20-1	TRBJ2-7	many	CSVKKGSEQYF	TGCAGTGTAAAGAAGGGGAGTGAGCAGTACTTC
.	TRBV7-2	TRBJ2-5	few	CASSLKVRETQYF	TGTGCCAGCAGCTTAAAGGTCCGGGAGACCCAGTACTTC
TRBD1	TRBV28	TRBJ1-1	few	CASTPGGGRAEAFF	TGTGCCAGCACCCCTGGAGGGGGCAGGGCTGAAGCTTTCTTT
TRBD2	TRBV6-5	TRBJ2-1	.	CASSEAGGPNEQFF	TGTGCCAGCAGTGAAGCGGGAGGGCCGAATGAGCAGTTCTTC
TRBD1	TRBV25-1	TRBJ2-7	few	CASSDSKGTGGREQYF	TGTGCCAGCAGTGATTCGAAGGGGACAGGGGGTCGCGAGCAGTACTTC
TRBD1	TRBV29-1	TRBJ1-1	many	CSVGGAGGRRNTEAFF	TGCAGCGTTGGGGGAGCAGGGGGCAGGAGGAACACTGAAGCTTTCTTT
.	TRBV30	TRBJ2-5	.	CAWILADQETQYF	TGTGCCTGGATCCTAGCAGATCAAGAGACCCAGTACTTC
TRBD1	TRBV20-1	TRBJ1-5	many	CSAPDRGTSNQPQHF	TGCAGTGCTCCGGACAGGGGCACTAGCAATCAGCCCCAGCATTTT
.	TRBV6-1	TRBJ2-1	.	CASSGYEQFF	TGTGCCAGCAGCGGCTATGAGCAGTTCTTC
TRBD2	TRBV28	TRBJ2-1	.	CASRSLLAGEFF	TGTGCCAGCAGGTCCCTACTAGCGGGAGAATTCTTC
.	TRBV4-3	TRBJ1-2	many	CASSQVVQGSGYGYTF	TGCGCCAGCAGCCAAGTAGTCCAGGGTTCGGGCTATGGCTACACCTTC
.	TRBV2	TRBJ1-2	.	CASRVDGTPINYGYTF	TGTGCCAGCAGAGTCGACGGGACACCTATTAACTATGGCTACACCTTC
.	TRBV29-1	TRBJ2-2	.	CSVERTGELFF	TGCAGCGTTGAACGCACCGGGGAGCTGTTTTTT
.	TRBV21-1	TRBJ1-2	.	CASSSGLTNYGYTF	TGTGCCAGCAGCTCAGGACTGACTAACTATGGCTACACCTTC
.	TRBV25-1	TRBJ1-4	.	CASSSGVWEKLFF	TGTGCCAGCAGTTCAGGGGTATGGGAAAAACTGTTTTTT
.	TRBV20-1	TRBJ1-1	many	CSASGGDPPLLNTEAFF	TGCAGTGCTAGTGGGGGGGACCCCCCCCTGTTGAACACTGAAGCTTTCTTT
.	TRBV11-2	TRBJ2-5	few	CASSPMGIQETQYF	TGTGCCAGCAGCCCGATGGGGATCCAAGAGACCCAGTACTTC
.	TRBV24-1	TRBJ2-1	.	CATSEKLGTSNEQFF	TGTGCCACCAGTGAGAAACTGGGAACTAGCAATGAGCAGTTCTTC
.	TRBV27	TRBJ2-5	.	CASSLSDRGRETQYF	TGTGCCAGCAGTTTATCGGATCGGGGGCGGGAGACCCAGTACTTC
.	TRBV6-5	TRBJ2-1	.	CASSLQGFGYNEQFF	TGTGCCAGCAGTTTACAAGGCTTCGGCTACAATGAGCAGTTCTTC
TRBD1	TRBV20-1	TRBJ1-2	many	CSATRRGTGGRGYTF	TGCAGTGCTACCCGTCGCGGGACAGGGGGCCGGGGCTACACCTTC
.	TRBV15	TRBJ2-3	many	CATSRLHSDTDTQYF	TGTGCCACCAGCAGGCTACATAGCGACACAGATACGCAGTATTTT
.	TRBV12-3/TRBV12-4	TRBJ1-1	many	CASSFSRASEAFF	TGTGCCAGCAGTTTTTCCAGGGCTTCTGAAGCTTTCTTT
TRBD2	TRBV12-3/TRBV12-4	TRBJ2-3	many	CASSLIAGGLTDTQYF	TGTGCCAGCAGTTTAATAGCGGGAGGTTTAACAGATACGCAGTATTTT
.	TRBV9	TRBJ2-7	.	CASSPGGTYEQYF	TGTGCCAGCAGCCCCGGGGGTACCTACGAGCAGTACTTC
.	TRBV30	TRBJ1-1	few	CAFSEDTEAFF	TGTGCCTTCTCAGAGGACACTGAAGCTTTCTTT
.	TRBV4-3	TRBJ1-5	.	CASSQENSASQPQHF	TGCGCCAGCAGCCAAGAAAACAGCGCAAGTCAGCCCCAGCATTTT
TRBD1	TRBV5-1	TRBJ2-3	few	CASSPGTGSETDTQYF	TGCGCCAGCAGCCCCGGGACAGGGAGTGAGACAGATACGCAGTATTTT
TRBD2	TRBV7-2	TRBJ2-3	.	CASSFWRLSGSGTDTQYF	TGCGCCAGCAGCTTTTGGCGTCTTAGCGGGAGCGGCACAGATACGCAGTATTTT
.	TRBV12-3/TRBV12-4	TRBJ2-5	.	CASSFISQGIQETQYF	TGTGCCAGCAGTTTTATATCCCAGGGGATACAAGAGACCCAGTACTTC
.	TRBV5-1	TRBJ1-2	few	CASSLAGVANYGYTF	TGCGCCAGCAGCTTGGCCGGAGTGGCCAACTATGGCTACACCTTC
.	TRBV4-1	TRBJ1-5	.	CASRSTEDSNQPQHF	TGCGCCAGCAGATCCACAGAGGATAGCAATCAGCCCCAGCATTTT
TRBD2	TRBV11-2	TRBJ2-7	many	CASSSGTSVSYEQYF	TGTGCCAGCAGCTCAGGGACTAGCGTTTCCTACGAGCAGTACTTC
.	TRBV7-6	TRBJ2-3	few	CASSLLGTVSTDTQYF	TGTGCCAGCAGCTTATTGGGGACGGTTAGCACAGATACGCAGTATTTT
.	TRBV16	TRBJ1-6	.	CASSQSLNNSPLHF	TGTGCCAGCAGCCAATCACTAAATAATTCACCCCTCCACTTT
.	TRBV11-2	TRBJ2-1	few	CASSSTTSRPSYNEQFF	TGTGCCAGCAGCTCAACTACTAGCAGACCCTCCTACAATGAGCAGTTCTTC
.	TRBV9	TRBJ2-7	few	CASSPKGEQYF	TGTGCCAGCAGCCCTAAGGGGGAGCAGTACTTC
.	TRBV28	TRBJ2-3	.	CASSYGVGPTDTQYF	TGTGCCAGCAGTTATGGTGTGGGTCCCACAGATACGCAGTATTTT
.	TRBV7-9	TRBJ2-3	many	CASTPELYTDTQYF	TGTGCCAGCACCCCCGAGTTATACACAGATACGCAGTATTTT